Described below is a single T cell receptor beta chain sequence and its context. What it recognizes is unknown. The repertoire was sequenced with immunoSEQ multiplex PCR; TCRdb's copy has only in-frame clones and lacks some. The table lists about 110,000 clones, just over 90% of them singletons. This sample is drawn from a study of graft-versus-host responses after intestinal transplantation. Study-wide background: Grafts that recipients had were multivisceral, liver-intestinal, or isolated intestinal transplants.

The study's findings and limits: Analysis identified GvH clones in recipient marrow, with some appearing first in ileum or blood. Individuals who had graft-donor T cell macrochimerism had allografts that showed high graft-versus-host to host-versus-graft clonal ratios.

Material: unstimulated CD8+ T cells sorted from spleen or lymph node cells, obtained before intestinal transplant. The sequence came from a human donor who received an intestinal transplant.

This CDR3 is CAISETGTSGGYEQYF. In DNA form, the CDR3 reads TGTGCCATCAGTGAAACCGGGACATCAGGGGGATACGAGCAGTACTTC. The J gene is TRBJ2-7, the V gene TRBV10-3, with TRBD1 matching over 7 bases. Trimming at V came to 3 bases and at J to 4 bases, leaving 12 bases not matched to a gene. The CDR3 totals 16 residues. The V gene's germline CDR1 is ENHRY and CDR2 SYGVKD.